This T cell receptor (beta chain) was obtained from a study of T cells in localized non-small cell lung cancer. The method was immunoSEQ multiplex PCR; TCRdb's version includes in-frame clones alone and lacks a portion of them. The table shows fewer than 30,000 clones, with about 80% occurring only once. Looked up from germline, CDR1 is SGHKS and CDR2 is YYEKEE (reference sequence). CDR3 size: 16 residues. Trimming shortened V by 1 base and J by 0 bases, and 13 bases separated the two germline ends. The sequenced sample was peripheral blood mononuclear cells, obtained before any cancer treatment. This TCR was sampled from a man between 40 and 75 years old with stage III lung adenocarcinoma. The chain combines TRBV5-5 with TRBJ1-2; no firm D call. The CDR3 coding sequence is TGTGCCAGCAGCTTGTTTAGCCCCGCTCCTAACTATGGCTACACCTTC. Translating gives CASSLFSPAPNYGYTF.